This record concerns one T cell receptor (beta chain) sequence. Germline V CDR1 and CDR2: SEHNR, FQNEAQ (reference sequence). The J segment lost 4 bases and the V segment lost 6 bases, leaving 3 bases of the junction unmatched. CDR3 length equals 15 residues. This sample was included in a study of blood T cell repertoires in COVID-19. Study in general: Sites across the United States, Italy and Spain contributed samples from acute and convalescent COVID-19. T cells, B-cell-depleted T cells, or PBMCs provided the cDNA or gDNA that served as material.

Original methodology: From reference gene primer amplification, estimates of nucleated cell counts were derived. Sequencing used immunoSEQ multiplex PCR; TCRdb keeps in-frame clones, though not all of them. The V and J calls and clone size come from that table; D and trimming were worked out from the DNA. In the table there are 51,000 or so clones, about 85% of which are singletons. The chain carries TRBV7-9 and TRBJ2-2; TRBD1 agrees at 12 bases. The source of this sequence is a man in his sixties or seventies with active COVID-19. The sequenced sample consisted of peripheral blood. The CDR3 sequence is CASSWGQGATGELFF. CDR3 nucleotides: TGTGCCAGCAGTTGGGGACAGGGGGCCACCGGGGAGCTGTTTTTT.